This T cell receptor (beta chain) was sequenced in a study of CXCR3-negative and CXCR3-positive naive CD8 T cells. The study, taken as a whole, reports: A higher hydrophobicity marked the TRB CDR3s of CXCR3-positive naive cells versus CXCR3-negative naive cells.

Note on this clonotype: What it binds is unknown.

UMI-tagged TRB cDNA libraries were built via 5' RACE. For each CDR3 protein, TCRdb gives one entry from its re-call of the 5' RACE reads, without DNA. The specimen's table records fewer than 95,000 distinct CDR3 sequences. Germline V gene data show CDR1 as MNHEY and CDR2 as SVGAGI. The CDR3 totals 12 residues. This receptor was taken from a human donor in good health. Some clones in this sample may be carry-over from other donors' samples. The sequenced sample was naive CXCR3- CD8+ T cells from blood. Subset given: CD45RO-CCR7+CD27+CD95- naive CD8+ T cells lacking CXCR3 (TNR3-). The chain joins TRBV6-5 to TRBJ2-7. CDR3 in amino acids: CASIGGSYEQYF.